The next 25 T cell receptor beta chains were all read from a single sample in a study of blood T cell repertoires in COVID-19. Here immunoSEQ multiplex PCR was the method, and the copy in TCRdb shows in-frame clones only, minus some. The sample contains 40,000 to 55,000 clones, 65% to 85% of which appear only once. Source material: peripheral blood. The receptors come from a man over 45 with active COVID-19.

The V gene is TRBV12-3 or TRBV12-4, the J gene TRBJ1-5, with a weak D call TRBD1 (6 bases). Between the trimmed V and J ends, which lost 3 bases and 4 bases, there was a span of 7 bases. This CDR3 has 13 amino acids. CDR3 protein: CASSFDRNQPQHF. The CDR3, as DNA: TGTGCCAGCAGTTTCGACAGGAATCAGCCCCAGCATTTT.

The rearrangement joins TRBV6-2 or TRBV6-3 to TRBJ1-5; D unresolved. Trimming cost V 0 bases and J 9 bases, with 9 bases left between them. Germline V lookup: CDR1 MNHEY, CDR2 SVGEGT. This CDR3 contains 13 residues. The CDR3 DNA is TGTGCCAGCAGTTACTCGAAATCCAGGCCCCAGCATTTT. Its protein is CASSYSKSRPQHF.

The V call is TRBV19, the J call TRBJ2-7, with D possibly being TRBD2 (6 bases). Germline assignment: CDR1 LNHDA and CDR2 SQIVND (reference sequence). This CDR3 is 16 amino acids long. V was trimmed by 1 base and J by 5 bases, leaving 18 bases between them. The CDR3 region is CASSIGSGQGGNEQYF. CDR3 nucleotides: TGTGCCAGTAGTATAGGGTCGGGCCAGGGCGGGAACGAGCAGTACTTC.

The gene calls are TRBV5-4 and TRBJ2-5; 9 nucleotides line up with TRBD2. Germline CDR1 SGHNT, CDR2 YYREEE (reference sequence). This CDR3 contains 15 residues. The trim removed 6 bases at V and 4 bases at J, leaving 10 bases unmatched. The CDR3 sequence: CASNPGGREAETQYF. CDR3 coding DNA: TGTGCCAGCAACCCCGGCGGGAGGGAAGCAGAGACCCAGTACTTC.

CDR3 loop: CASSQKGTGYSNQPQHF. The CDR3 DNA is TGCGCCAGCAGCCAAAAGGGGACAGGGTATAGCAATCAGCCCCAGCATTTT. V gene TRBV4-1 combines with J gene TRBJ1-5; 9 bases fit TRBD1. The CDR3 covers 17 residues. Germline CDR1 and CDR2: MGHRA and YSYEKL. Germline trimming cut 2 bases from V and 0 bases from J; bases unmatched to any gene: 5.

V is TRBV25-1 and J is TRBJ1-2; 8 bases line up with TRBD1. After removal of 2 bases from V and 4 bases from J, the junction contained 3 bases not matched to a gene. The germline V gene has CDR1 MGHDK and CDR2 SYGVNS. The CDR3 loop spans 14 amino acids. CDR3 sequence (DNA): TGTGCCAGCAGTGAAGGGGGACAGGTCTATGGCTACACCTTC. This encodes CASSEGGQVYGYTF.

The chain uses TRBV24-1 and TRBJ1-2; a weak D match, TRBD1 (6 bases). The length of the CDR3 is 13 residues. Germline loops: CDR1 KGHDR, CDR2 SFDVKD. Deletions cut 9 bases from V and 2 bases from J, with 12 bases between. The CDR3 protein is CATAKQGNYGYTF. For the CDR3, the DNA is TGTGCCACCGCAAAACAGGGAAACTATGGCTACACCTTC.

The V and J genes are TRBV5-1 and TRBJ2-7, with D perhaps matching TRBD1 (5 bases). Trimming stripped 0 bases from V and 4 bases from J, with 11 bases between. Germline V lookup: CDR1 SGHRS, CDR2 YFSETQ. CDR3 length: 14 amino acids. The CDR3 nucleotides read TGCGCCAGCAGCTTGGTTGTCCAGGGTTACGAGCAGTACTTC. This sequence encodes CASSLVVQGYEQYF.

V usage is TRBV10-3 and J usage is TRBJ1-1; D remains unclear. Germline lookup yields CDR1 ENHRY and CDR2 SYGVKD. This CDR3 spans 12 amino acids. V shed 5 bases and J shed 1 base, with 5 bases lying between them. The CDR3 region has the DNA TGTGCCATCAGTCCCTCGAACACTGAAGCTTTCTTT. Translating it yields CAISPSNTEAFF.

This chain links TRBV2 with TRBJ1-6; D perhaps matches TRBD1 (5 bases). The CDR3 loop spans 14 amino acids. CDR1 and CDR2 from the germline V gene are SNHLY and FYNNEI. Trimming took 7 bases from V and 9 from J, leaving 16 bases between them. For the CDR3, the DNA is TGTGCCAGCACCCGGTCCAGGGTGGGTTCACCCCTCCACTTT. Residues: CASTRSRVGSPLHF.

In its sample, this clone was seen once. This rearrangement joins TRBV7-2 to TRBJ2-1, with 10 bases that match TRBD1. The CDR3 runs to 15 residues. Germline loops: CDR1 SGHTA, CDR2 FQGNSA. V lost 5 bases and J lost 4; bases outside the gene matches: 5. The CDR3 bases are TGTGCCAGCAGCCGCGACAGGGGGCTATACAATGAGCAGTTCTTC. Its translation is CASSRDRGLYNEQFF.

The V and J genes are TRBV28 and TRBJ2-7, with D possibly TRBD2 on 5 matching bases. This CDR3 is built from 12 residues. The V end was cut by 6 bases, the J end by 2 bases, with 8 bases between. CDR1 and CDR2 (germline): MDHEN, SYDVKM. CDR3 sequence (DNA): TGTGCCAGCAGCAGAGGGACCTACGAGCAGTACTTC. This translates into CASSRGTYEQYF. The full variable domain, rest sourced from reference TRBV28 and TRBJ2-7, is DVKVTQSSRYLVKRTGEKVFLECVQDMDHENMFWYRQDPGLGLRLIYFSYDVKMKEKGDIPEGYSVSREKKERFSLILESASTNQTSMYLCASSRGTYEQYFGPGTRLTVT.

The CDR3 loop reads CASSNLGAYGYTF. In nucleotides, the CDR3 is TGTGCCAGTAGCAATTTGGGGGCCTATGGCTACACCTTC. The V call is TRBV19, the J call TRBJ1-2, with a weak D call TRBD1 (6 bases). Trimming took off 6 bases at V and 4 bases at J, with 12 bases between the two ends. The V gene's germline CDR1 is LNHDA and CDR2 SQIVND (reference sequence). The CDR3 totals 13 residues.

The genes are TRBV4-2 and TRBJ2-7; 8 positions agree with TRBD2. CDR1 and CDR2 from the germline V gene are LGHNA and YNFKEQ. The CDR3 spans 17 residues. V was clipped by 2 bases and J by 3 bases; unmatched bases: 12. The CDR3 DNA reads as TGTGCCAGCAGCCAAACCCAGGGGAGCGGGGGACTCTACGAGCAGTACTTC. Encoded protein: CASSQTQGSGGLYEQYF.

The rearrangement uses TRBV7-2 and TRBJ1-6, with TRBD1 matching over 10 bases. The CDR3 is made up of 14 amino acids. Germline V gives CDR1 SGHTA, CDR2 FQGNSA. J was trimmed by 9 bases and V by 5 bases; bases with no gene match: 4. The CDR3 sequence: CASSRQGAGSPLHF. CDR3 DNA sequence: TGTGCCAGCAGCAGACAGGGGGCTGGTTCACCCCTCCACTTT.

This rearrangement joins TRBV10-3 to TRBJ1-1; D is ambiguous. Germline values: CDR1 ENHRY, CDR2 SYGVKD. With 3 bases removed from V and 2 bases from J, the gap between germline ends came to 10 bases. The CDR3 runs to 14 residues. The CDR3 sequence: CAISDAGPNTEAFF. CDR3 nucleotides: TGTGCCATCAGTGACGCAGGCCCCAACACTGAAGCTTTCTTT.

The J gene is TRBJ1-3, the V gene TRBV11-2; D is perhaps TRBD1 (6 bases). Germline V lookup: CDR1 SGHAT, CDR2 FQNNGV. The CDR3 has 14 residues. The germline V and J ends were trimmed by 5 bases and 4 bases, with 12 bases remaining between them. CDR3 sequence reads: CASSRQVSGNTIYF. In nucleotides, the CDR3 is TGTGCCAGCAGCCGACAGGTCTCGGGAAACACCATATATTTT.

The V gene is TRBV6-5, the J gene TRBJ2-3; 14 nucleotides align to TRBD2. The CDR3 spans 14 residues. CDR1 MNHEY and CDR2 SVGAGI come from the germline V gene. Germline trimming cut 6 bases from V and 11 bases from J; bases unmatched to any gene: 7. This chain's CDR3 is CASSPGLAGDMQYF. Written as DNA, the CDR3 is TGTGCCAGCAGCCCGGGACTAGCGGGGGACATGCAGTATTTT.

This CDR3 is CASSSGKTAGRTYEQYF. CDR3 nucleotide sequence: TGTGCCAGCAGCTCGGGGAAGACAGCGGGTAGGACCTACGAGCAGTACTTC. J is TRBJ2-7 and V is TRBV7-9; TRBD2 is a possible D gene (6 bases). With 4 bases removed from V and 2 bases from J, the gap between germline ends came to 21 bases. Germline values: CDR1 SEHNR, CDR2 FQNEAQ (reference sequence). The CDR3 loop spans 17 amino acids.

A few counts support this clone. This chain joins TRBV5-4 and TRBJ2-7, with D perhaps TRBD2 (5 bases). The V end lost 0 bases, the J end lost 6 bases, and 10 bases lay between the germline ends. This CDR3 region has 13 residues. Germline V CDR1 and CDR2: SGHNT, YYREEE (reference sequence). The CDR3 is CASSLDRRGEQYF. The CDR3 bases are TGTGCCAGCAGCTTGGATCGTCGGGGCGAGCAGTACTTC. Full variable domain (outside the CDR3, taken from reference TRBV5-4 and TRBJ2-7): ETGVTQSPTHLIKTRGQQVTLRCSSQSGHNTVSWYQQALGQGPQFIFQYYREEENGRGNFPPRFSGLQFPNYSSELNVNALELDDSALYLCASSLDRRGEQYFGPGTRLTVT.

The genes are TRBV6-6 and TRBJ2-2; D is uncertain. The V and J ends lost 0 bases and 1 base respectively, with 6 bases between them. Germline CDR1 and CDR2: MNHNY and SVGAGI (reference sequence). The CDR3 covers 15 residues. The CDR3 DNA sequence: TGTGCCAGCAGTTACTCGGGCCAGAACACCGGGGAGCTGTTTTTT. It translates to CASSYSGQNTGELFF.

The table lists this clone with a count of one. The V gene is TRBV7-9, the J gene TRBJ2-1; a possible D gene is TRBD1 (5 bases). This CDR3 has 14 amino acids. V lost 1 base to trimming and J lost 5 bases, with 9 bases between them. The germline V gene has CDR1 SEHNR and CDR2 FQNEAQ (reference sequence). CDR3 sequence reads: CASSLGVGDNEQFF. The CDR3 coding sequence is TGTGCCAGCAGCTTAGGTGTAGGGGACAATGAGCAGTTCTTC.

The chain carries TRBV6-2 or TRBV6-3 and TRBJ2-5; D might be TRBD1 (6 bases). Germline V gene lookup returns CDR1 MNHEY and CDR2 SVGEGT. V shed 2 bases and J shed 4 bases, with 26 bases lying between them. The length of the CDR3 is 19 residues. The DNA for the CDR3 is TGTGCCAGCAGTTACCCATCCGGCGAGGTACAGGGTTGGGGAGAGACCCAGTACTTC. Its translation is CASSYPSGEVQGWGETQYF.

This chain connects TRBV29-1 to TRBJ1-2; D may be TRBD1 (6 bases). Trimming took 7 bases from V and 6 from J, leaving 18 bases between them. Germline V gene sequence: CDR1 SQVTM, CDR2 ANQGSEA. The length of the CDR3 is 13 residues. This CDR3 is CSATGSQRDGYTF. The CDR3 DNA reads TGCAGCGCAACAGGGTCCCAGAGAGATGGCTACACCTTC.

This clone has just one count. The CDR3 nucleotides are TGTGCCAGCAGCACCATGCCTAGCGACGAGCAGTTCTTC. It codes for CASSTMPSDEQFF. V is TRBV9 and J is TRBJ2-1; a weak D match, TRBD2 (6 bases). CDR3 length: 13 amino acids. Germline lookup yields CDR1 SGDLS and CDR2 YYNGEE. Between the trimmed V and J ends, which lost 4 bases and 10 bases, there was a span of 15 bases. Based on the CDR3 plus reference TRBV9 and TRBJ2-1, the full variable domain is DSGVTQTPKHLITATGQRVTLRCSPRSGDLSVYWYQQSLDQGLQFLIQYYNGEERAKGNILERFSAQQFPDLHSELNLSSLELGDSALYFCASSTMPSDEQFFGPGTRLTVL.